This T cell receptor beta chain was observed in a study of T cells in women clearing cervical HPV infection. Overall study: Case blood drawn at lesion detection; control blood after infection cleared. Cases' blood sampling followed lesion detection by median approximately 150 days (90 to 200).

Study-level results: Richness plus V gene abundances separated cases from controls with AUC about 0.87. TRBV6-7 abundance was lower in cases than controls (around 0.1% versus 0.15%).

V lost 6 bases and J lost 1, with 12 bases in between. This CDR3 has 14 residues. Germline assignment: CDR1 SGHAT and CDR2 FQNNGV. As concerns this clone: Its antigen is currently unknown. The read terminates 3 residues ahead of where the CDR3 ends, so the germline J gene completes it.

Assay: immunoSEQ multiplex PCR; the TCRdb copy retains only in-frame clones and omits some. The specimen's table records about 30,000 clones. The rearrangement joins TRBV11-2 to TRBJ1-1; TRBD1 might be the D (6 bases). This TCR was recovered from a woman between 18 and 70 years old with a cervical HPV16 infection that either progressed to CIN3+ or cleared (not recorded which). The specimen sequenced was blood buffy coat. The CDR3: CASSRGNENTEAFF. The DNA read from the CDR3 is TGTGCCAGCAGTAGGGGGAATGAGAACACTGAA.